A single sample is the source of the 26 T cell receptor beta chains below, sequenced in a study of read filtering for tumor transcriptome and immune sequencing. The library was built from about 400 ng RNA with molecular barcoded adaptors for alpha/delta and beta/gamma chains. TCRdb reprocessed the reads via MiXCR and lists one record per CDR3 protein. The data contain about 25,000 distinct CDR3 sequences, around a fifth of them seen just once; the ten biggest clones take up about 50%. The source material was a population of CD138-negative cells sorted from bone marrow. The receptor source for this set is a donor at least 40 years old with multiple myeloma.

This clonotype was detected only a few times. The V gene is TRBV12-3 or TRBV12-4, the J gene TRBJ1-4, with 8 positions matching TRBD1. The length of the CDR3 is 15 residues. V trimming: 5 bases; J trimming: 7 bases; junction bases outside the gene matches: 9. CDR3 DNA sequence: TGTGCCAGCAGTCCAGACAGGGGTCGGGGTGAAAAACTGTTTTTT. The encoded protein is CASSPDRGRGEKLFF.

This clonotype was counted many times. V and J are TRBV10-3 and TRBJ2-3; D not certain. Germline assignment: CDR1 ENHRY and CDR2 SYGVKD. The CDR3 sequence is 12 residues long. The V gene lost 6 bases and the J gene lost 3 bases, with 7 bases spanning the gap. DNA for the CDR3: TGTGCCATCAGGGACCTAACAGATACGCAGTATTTT. It specifies CAIRDLTDTQYF.

There are many counts of this clonotype. The rearrangement joins TRBV20-1 to TRBJ2-5; D uncertain. Germline CDR1 reads DFQATT; CDR2 reads SNEGSKA (reference sequence). Trimming stripped 2 bases from V and 5 bases from J, with 15 bases between. CDR3 length: 14 residues. The CDR3 DNA reads as TGCAGTGCTAGAAAGCCGGGCGTACTTGAGACCCAGTACTTC. Residues: CSARKPGVLETQYF.

Comment on this clonotype: A read error is possible here, since a much larger clone lies one base away. This chain connects TRBV2 to TRBJ2-2, with D unresolved. The CDR3 is 16 residues long. Trimming took off 2 bases at V and 4 bases at J, with 14 bases between the two ends. Per germline, CDR1 SNHLY and CDR2 FYNNEI. CDR3: CASSESRPPSTGELFF. Written as DNA, the CDR3 is TGTGCCAGCAGTGAATCGCGCCCGCCGAGCACCGGGGAGCTGTTTTTT.

Ten or more counts support this clonotype. One junction end does not reproduce the germline sequence, and a read error may be involved. The chain is built from TRBV4-1 and TRBJ1-1, with a weak D call TRBD1 (5 bases). The CDR3 consists of 14 residues. The germline gives CDR1 MGHRA, CDR2 YSYEKL. CDR3 region: CASSRGRQNIEAFF. The CDR3 coding sequence is TGCGCCAGCAGCCGGGGACGGCAGAACATTGAAGCTTTCTTT.

Notes on this clonotype: A much larger clone is a single base away; this may be a read error. The V and J genes are TRBV20-1 and TRBJ2-3; 9 nucleotides line up with TRBD2. Germline CDR1 DFQATT, CDR2 SNEGSKA (reference sequence). The CDR3 is 15 residues long. This chain's CDR3 is CSASPRRGGRNTQCF. The CDR3 DNA is TGCAGTGCTAGCCCCAGGCGGGGGGGCCGAAATACGCAGTGTTTT.

This clonotype has a count of ten or more. The V call is TRBV7-8, the J call TRBJ1-5, with TRBD1 matching 10 bases. The CDR3 is 16 residues long. With V trimmed by 5 bases and J by 4 bases, 8 bases remained unmatched. Germline CDR1 and CDR2: SGHVS and FQNEAQ. The CDR3 reads CASSPKRTGGNQPQHF. The CDR3 DNA reads TGTGCCAGCAGCCCAAAAAGGACAGGGGGAAATCAGCCCCAGCATTTT.

The sample holds a few counts of this clonotype. V is TRBV6-5 and J is TRBJ2-2; perhaps TRBD1 as D (6 bases). The CDR3 is 13 residues long. V shed 7 bases and J shed 14 bases, with 20 bases lying between them. CDR1 is MNHEY, CDR2 SVGAGI, per germline. The chain's CDR3 is CASTNPGRGNLFF. The DNA for the CDR3 is TGTGCCAGCACCAACCCTGGCAGGGGCAATCTGTTTTTT.

There are a few counts of this clonotype. This chain connects TRBV23-1 to TRBJ2-5; no clear D gene. TRBV23-1 is designated an ORF whose function remains uncertain. The CDR3 has 13 residues. V lost 0 bases, J lost 2 bases, and 4 bases lay in between. CDR3 nucleotide sequence: TGCGCCAGCAGTCAATCATTTCAAGAGACCCAGTACTTC. As protein: CASSQSFQETQYF.

In this sample, this clonotype turned up many times. This rearrangement joins TRBV29-1 to TRBJ2-7; 11 bases fit TRBD1. With 6 bases clipped from V and 4 bases from J, the junction kept 14 bases outside the gene matches. CDR3 length equals 16 residues. Germline V gives CDR1 SQVTM, CDR2 ANQGSEA. CDR3 in amino acids: CSVKYPLRDRGYEQYF. The CDR3 DNA sequence: TGCAGCGTAAAGTACCCCTTACGGGACAGGGGGTACGAGCAGTACTTC.

This clonotype was seen ten or more times. The chain is built from TRBV15 and TRBJ2-1; 10 nucleotides align to TRBD1. This CDR3 spans 16 amino acids. The germline gives CDR1 LNHNV, CDR2 YYDKDF (reference sequence). The ends lost 5 bases at V and 4 bases at J; junction bases unmatched: 8. The CDR3 loop reads CATSPYRDRGYNEQFF. Written as DNA, the CDR3 is TGTGCCACCAGCCCCTACAGGGACAGGGGTTACAATGAGCAGTTCTTC.

Turning to this clonotype: A read error may explain this, as a much larger clone is one base away. The rearrangement joins TRBV10-3 to TRBJ2-6, with D perhaps matching TRBD1 (5 bases). Germline lookup yields CDR1 ENHRY and CDR2 SYGVKD. The CDR3 is 17 residues long. The CDR3 DNA is TGTGCCTTCAGGGCAGGTCTCCTCCCCTCTGGGGCCAACGTCCTGACTTTC. Its translation is CAFRAGLLPSGANVLTF.

The chain links TRBV27 to TRBJ2-7; 9 positions agree with TRBD1. This CDR3 spans 15 amino acids. Germline CDR1 is MNHEY and CDR2 is SMNVEV (reference sequence). V was pared by 6 bases and J by 4 bases, with 10 bases of the junction left unmatched. CDR3 DNA sequence: TGTGCCAGCAGCCCAACCGGGACAGGGTTATACGAGCAGTACTTC. Its protein product is CASSPTGTGLYEQYF.

This clonotype was seen only a few times. This chain links TRBV30 with TRBJ1-5; no clear D gene. CDR3 length: 14 amino acids. The V end was cut by 3 bases, the J end by 0 bases, with 9 bases between. Germline V gene lookup returns CDR1 GTSNPN and CDR2 SVGIG (reference sequence). The CDR3 region is CAWSESASNQPQHF. CDR3 sequence (DNA): TGTGCCTGGAGCGAGTCGGCTAGCAATCAGCCCCAGCATTTT. Using reference TRBV30 and TRBJ1-5 for the parts outside the CDR3, the full variable domain is SQTIHQWPATLVQPVGSPLSLECTVEGTSNPNLYWYRQAAGRGLQLLFYSVGIGQISSEVPQNLSASRPQDRQFILSSKKLLLSDSGFYLCAWSESASNQPQHFGDGTRLSIL.

Details on this clonotype: A much larger clonotype is one base distant, so this may be a read error. This rearrangement joins TRBV20-1 to TRBJ2-1, with 7 bases identical to TRBD1. V shed 8 bases, J shed 8 bases, and the junction held 9 bases outside the gene matches. This CDR3 spans 12 amino acids. Germline CDR1 reads DFQATT; CDR2 reads SNEGSKA (reference sequence). CDR3 loop: CSQTGICDEQFF. For the CDR3, the DNA is TGCAGTCAGACAGGGATCTGCGATGAGCAGTTCTTC.

With regard to this clonotype: A much larger clone is a single base away; this may be a read error. This chain connects TRBV28 to TRBJ2-4; the D gene is possibly TRBD1 (6 bases). This CDR3 comprises 14 residues. Trimming stripped 6 bases from V and 6 bases from J, with 15 bases between. From germline, CDR1 is MDHEN and CDR2 SYDVKM. The DNA of the CDR3 is TGTGCCAGCAGCCACAGGGCGGATGTAAACATTCAGTACTTC. As protein: CASSHRADVNIQYF. Full variable domain (outside the CDR3, taken from reference TRBV28 and TRBJ2-4): DVKVTQSSRYLVKRTGEKVFLECVQDMDHENMFWYRQDPGLGLRLIYFSYDVKMKEKGDIPEGYSVSREKKERFSLILESASTNQTSMYLCASSHRADVNIQYFGAGTRLSVL.

The chain couples TRBV28 to TRBJ2-7; the D gene is possibly TRBD1 (7 bases). Germline assignment: CDR1 MDHEN and CDR2 SYDVKM. V was clipped by 3 bases and J by 5 bases, with 20 bases between them. There are 16 residues in the CDR3. The CDR3 reads CASSFPPEGARNEQYF. For the CDR3, the DNA is TGTGCCAGCAGTTTCCCACCGGAGGGGGCTCGCAACGAGCAGTACTTC. The whole variable domain, filled in from reference TRBV28 and TRBJ2-7, reads DVKVTQSSRYLVKRTGEKVFLECVQDMDHENMFWYRQDPGLGLRLIYFSYDVKMKEKGDIPEGYSVSREKKERFSLILESASTNQTSMYLCASSFPPEGARNEQYFGPGTRLTVT.

There are many counts of this clonotype. The rearrangement joins TRBV4-2 to TRBJ2-1; 8 bases agree with TRBD2. Germline assignment: CDR1 LGHNA and CDR2 YNFKEQ. The junction had 11 bases not matched to a gene; V was cut back by 2 bases and J by 8 bases. This CDR3 is 16 amino acids long. The CDR3 DNA follows: TGTGCCAGCAGCCAAACGGGGGCGGGGGGTACCTATGAGCAGTTCTTC. Protein product: CASSQTGAGGTYEQFF.

As concerns this clonotype: Since no conserved phenylalanine or tryptophan closes the CDR3, a read error is the likely cause. This rearrangement joins TRBV28 to TRBJ1-2, with 8 bases fitting TRBD1. CDR3 size: 14 residues. CDR1 is MDHEN and CDR2 is SYDVKM in the germline V gene. CDR3 loop: CASAQGPGGYSYTS. The CDR3 bases are TGTGCCAGCGCACAGGGCCCAGGGGGCTATAGCTACACCTCC.

This clonotype showed up many times. The CDR3 spells CASSTFSEVKSYNEQFF. CDR3 DNA: TGTGCCAGCAGTACTTTCTCGGAAGTTAAAAGTTACAATGAGCAGTTCTTC. V is TRBV12-3 or TRBV12-4 and J is TRBJ2-1; no definite D call. The CDR3 sequence is 17 residues long. The V gene lost 5 bases and the J gene lost 4 bases, with 21 bases spanning the gap.

This clonotype was recorded at least ten times. The chain employs TRBV6-5 and TRBJ1-2; D gene unclear. Germline V gene lookup returns CDR1 MNHEY and CDR2 SVGAGI. The CDR3 extends over 13 amino acids. V dropped 5 bases and J dropped 8 bases, with 15 bases sitting between them. In DNA form, the CDR3 reads TGTGCCAGCAGTCCACAGACGATAGGCGGCTACACCTTC. Residues: CASSPQTIGGYTF.

This clonotype was detected ten times or more. The chain links TRBV20-1 to TRBJ2-5, with a tentative D call TRBD2 (7 bases). The CDR3 runs to 14 residues. Germline CDR1 and CDR2: DFQATT and SNEGSKA (reference sequence). The V end was cut by 4 bases, the J end by 3 bases, with 15 bases between. For the CDR3, the DNA is TGCAGTGCTATGGGAGGGGGGGCTGAAGAGACCCAGTACTTC. Protein product: CSAMGGGAEETQYF.

With regard to this clonotype: In this CDR3 the conserved last residue, phenylalanine or tryptophan, is missing, so a read error is likely. V gene TRBV12-3 or TRBV12-4 combines with J gene TRBJ2-7; the match to TRBD1 covers 7 bases. The CDR3 is 14 residues long. This CDR3 reads CASSLRTGSYEQYL. The CDR3 nucleotides read TGTGCCAGCAGCCTTCGGACAGGCTCCTACGAACAGTACCTC.

The chain employs TRBV7-6 and TRBJ2-1; D is unresolved. V lost 2 bases and J 9 bases, leaving 8 bases between the germline ends. CDR3 length equals 12 residues. Germline CDR1 SGHVS, CDR2 FNYEAQ. CDR3: CASSLIPGEQFF. CDR3 in DNA: TGTGCCAGCAGCTTAATCCCTGGTGAGCAGTTCTTC.

This clonotype was seen a handful of times. V gene TRBV7-2 combines with J gene TRBJ2-3; D is uncertain. Germline-derived CDR1 and CDR2 are SGHTA and FQGNSA. CDR3 size: 15 residues. Trimming took 0 bases from V and 0 from J, leaving 7 bases between them. The CDR3 here is CASSLALYSTDTQYF. The DNA for the CDR3 is TGTGCCAGCAGCTTAGCGCTGTATAGCACAGATACGCAGTATTTT.

Regarding this clonotype: A much larger clone sits a single nucleotide away, making a read error possible. The CDR3 DNA sequence: TGTGCCAGCAGCTTAGATAGGACAAGTGTGACCTACGAGCAGCACTTC. This codes for CASSLDRTSVTYEQHF. The rearrangement links TRBV11-2 to TRBJ2-7; possible D gene TRBD1, 5 bases. Germline V CDR1 and CDR2: SGHAT, FQNNGV. The CDR3 extends over 16 amino acids. Together with reference TRBV11-2 and TRBJ2-7, the CDR3 gives the full variable domain: EAGVAQSPRYKIIEKRQSVAFWCNPISGHATLYWYQQILGQGPKLLIQFQNNGVVDDSQLPKDRFSAERLKGVDSTLKIQPAKLEDSAVYLCASSLDRTSVTYEQHFGPGTRLTVT.